Each of the 4 T cell receptor beta chains below was sequenced from the same sample in a study of T-cell reconstitution after alpha-beta-depleted transplantation in children. A library of TCRbeta sequences, prepared with unique molecular identifiers, was generated. TCRdb called the PCR reads again in MiXCR, with one record for every CDR3 protein. This sample has 500,000 to 650,000 distinct CDR3 sequences, with roughly 11% found just once. The material sequenced was PBMCs, mostly from graft donor cells, taken 180 days after TCRalphabeta/CD19-depleted stem cell transplant. These receptors were collected from a female patient aged 2 to 10 who had a stem cell transplant for aplastic anemia, so the T cells may come from the graft donor.

This clonotype was recorded many times. In DNA form, the CDR3 reads TGTGCCAGCAGCCTACAGGGGCCGAACACTGAAGCTTTCTTT. Residues: CASSLQGPNTEAFF. The V call is TRBV4-2, the J call TRBJ1-1; TRBD1 matches at 7 bases. V lost 4 bases and J lost 1; bases outside the gene matches: 3. CDR1 is LGHNA, CDR2 YNFKEQ, per germline. This CDR3 region has 14 residues.

This clonotype turned up a few times. The V gene is TRBV20-1, the J gene TRBJ2-3; unclear D gene. CDR3 length: 15 amino acids. Per germline, CDR1 DFQATT and CDR2 SNEGSKA (reference sequence). The ends were cut back, 3 bases at V and 1 base at J, with 14 bases in the middle. In nucleotides, the CDR3 is TGCAGTGCTAGGAAACAGTCGAGAGGCACAGATACGCAGTATTTT. Encoded protein: CSARKQSRGTDTQYF.

The rearrangement joins TRBV4-3 to TRBJ2-2; D ambiguous. V was trimmed by 0 bases and J by 5 bases, leaving 13 bases between them. CDR1 LGHNA and CDR2 YSLEER come from the germline V gene. The CDR3 is 16 residues long. CDR3 sequence (DNA): TGCGCCAGCAGCCAAGATAAACGCGTCAAAACCGGGGAGCTGTTTTTT. Translation: CASSQDKRVKTGELFF.

The chain joins TRBV30 to TRBJ2-5; D not resolved. Per the germline V gene, CDR1 is GTSNPN and CDR2 is SVGIG (reference sequence). The CDR3 totals 13 residues. V was clipped by 0 bases and J by 4 bases, with 9 bases between them. The CDR3 nucleotides read TGTGCCTGGAGTGTACAATTCCGAGAGACCCAGTACTTC. Its translation is CAWSVQFRETQYF.